This TCR beta chain was profiled in a study of cytomegalovirus exposure and HLA in healthy donors. PCR primers comprised 60 Vbeta and 13 Jbeta primers. The table came from immunoSEQ multiplex PCR; TCRdb's copy has only in-frame clones and leaves some out. The table includes 90,000 to 120,000 clones, around 74% detected once. This CDR3 contains 12 residues. V lost 4 bases to trimming and J lost 3 bases, with 6 bases between them. Germline CDR1 SGDLS, CDR2 YYNGEE. This clonotype was obtained from a middle-aged woman in good health and CMV-seropositive. Sequencing input: PBMCs. The chain employs TRBV9 and TRBJ2-3; D remains unclear. The CDR3 here is CASSSGTDTQYF. CDR3 sequence (DNA): TGTGCCAGCAGCTCCGGGACAGATACGCAGTATTTT.